The entry below describes one T cell receptor beta chain. Repertoires were generated with immunoSEQ multiplex PCR, while TCRdb's copy carries only in-frame clones and drops some. Among 390,000 or so clones, around 87% were seen once, and the ten largest hold roughly a tenth. This entry belongs to a study of blood T cell repertoires in COVID-19. Study-wide background: The United States, Italy and Spain were the sources of the acute and convalescent COVID-19 samples. T cells, B-cell-depleted T cells, or PBMCs provided the cDNA or gDNA that served as material.

The V segment lost 5 bases and the J segment 5 bases; nucleotides outside the gene matches: 18. Germline CDR1 and CDR2: MDHEN and SYDVKM. The CDR3 consists of 17 residues. Followed longitudinally, the Seattle patients had been enrolled during active infection. The receptor's source is a woman aged 30 to 39 with COVID-19, enrolled during active disease. This chain links TRBV28 with TRBJ2-7; 7 positions agree with TRBD2. The material sequenced was peripheral blood. This CDR3 is CASSLEGRETQYDEQYF. CDR3 nucleotide sequence: TGTGCCAGCAGTCTCGAAGGGAGGGAGACCCAATACGACGAGCAGTACTTC.